In this sample, the clone carrying this T cell receptor beta chain turned up many times. Library construction involved attaching unique molecular identifiers to individual cDNA molecules, which allowed quantitative, reproducible TCR counting. TCRdb reprocessed the RACE reads via MiXCR and lists one record per CDR3 protein. This sample has 360,000 or so distinct CDR3 sequences; roughly 6.3% occur once, and the top ten carry under 7%. These data are taken from a study of human T cells and chemical hapten exposure. On the study more broadly: Chiefly women, the patients showed alopecia areata, totalis or universalis. Per-sample variation in TCR yield stemmed mainly from small pooled library volume differences.

Indicated time point: patch test 2, 6 weeks after DPC sensitization. The treatment: therapeutic diphenylcyclopropenone sensitization with weekly scalp DPC. Sequenced here: whole blood, sampled in connection with sensitization to the hapten diphenylcyclopropenone (DPC). The receptor comes from a young woman with alopecia areata. Some clones in this sample may be carry-over from other donors' samples.

The CDR3 DNA reads as TGTGCCAGCAGCCCGGGACAGGGGGCCTACGAGCAGTACTTC. Translation: CASSPGQGAYEQYF. The chain uses TRBV12-3 or TRBV12-4 and TRBJ2-7; TRBD1 matches at 11 bases. With V trimmed by 6 bases and J by 2 bases, 3 bases remained unmatched. This CDR3 comprises 14 residues.